The 26 T cell receptor beta chains reported below all come from one sample, sequenced in a study of blood T cell repertoires in COVID-19. The repertoire was sequenced with immunoSEQ multiplex PCR; TCRdb's copy has only in-frame clones and lacks some. Of 130,000 to 150,000 clones listed, 81% were seen once; the top ten hold about 7.5%. The sequenced material came from peripheral blood. These receptors originate from a human donor in a cohort sampled during active COVID-19.

CDR3 nucleotide sequence: TGTGCCAGCAGCTTCCAACTAGACAGGAACGAGCAGTACTTC. Translating it yields CASSFQLDRNEQYF. The chain combines TRBV7-2 with TRBJ2-7, with D tentatively TRBD1 (6 bases). The V gene lost 3 bases and the J gene lost 5 bases, with 14 bases spanning the gap. There are 14 residues in the CDR3. Germline CDR1 SGHTA, CDR2 FQGNSA.

V and J are TRBV5-1 and TRBJ2-5, with D maybe TRBD1 (6 bases). Per the germline V gene, CDR1 is SGHRS and CDR2 is YFSETQ. This CDR3 is 14 amino acids long. V shed 4 bases and J shed 5 bases, with 15 bases lying between them. CDR3 coding DNA: TGCGCCAGCAGCCCCACAGGGACCTGGGAGACCCAGTACTTC. Amino acids: CASSPTGTWETQYF.

J is TRBJ2-3 and V is TRBV5-6; no clear D gene. This CDR3 region has 11 residues. V was clipped by 4 bases and J by 6 bases, with 6 bases between them. Per germline, CDR1 SGHDT and CDR2 YYEEEE. The CDR3 reads CASSRRDTQYF. In DNA form, the CDR3 reads TGTGCCAGCAGCCGCCGGGATACGCAGTATTTT.

The CDR3: CASSLRTGTANTEAFF. CDR3 sequence (DNA): TGTGCCAGCAGCTTGAGAACCGGGACAGCAAACACTGAAGCTTTCTTT. The rearrangement links TRBV5-4 to TRBJ1-1, with 7 nucleotides matching TRBD1. The CDR3 covers 16 residues. The germline gives CDR1 SGHNT, CDR2 YYREEE (reference sequence). The V segment lost 1 base and the J segment 2 bases; nucleotides outside the gene matches: 8.

This chain uses TRBV5-1 with TRBJ1-4; D perhaps matches TRBD1 (5 bases). Trimming took 4 bases from V and 0 from J, leaving 22 bases between them. The CDR3 contains 19 residues. Germline V gene sequence: CDR1 SGHRS, CDR2 YFSETQ. The CDR3 protein is CASSISPLRGFATNEKLFF. CDR3 sequence (DNA): TGCGCCAGCAGCATCAGTCCCCTTAGGGGATTTGCAACTAATGAAAAACTGTTTTTT.

This clone was found a few times. As DNA, the CDR3 is TGTGCCAGCAAGGACAGTAACTATGGCTACACCTTC. Translating gives CASKDSNYGYTF. V is TRBV27 and J is TRBJ1-2; tentative D call: TRBD1 (6 bases). The CDR3 spans 12 residues. Germline CDR1 is MNHEY and CDR2 is SMNVEV (reference sequence). V was clipped by 7 bases and J by 1 base, with 7 bases between them.

This chain connects TRBV27 to TRBJ2-7; TRBD2 agrees at 11 bases. Losses at the gene ends were 6 bases for V and 5 bases for J; bases not matched to a gene: 6. Germline loops: CDR1 MNHEY, CDR2 SMNVEV (reference sequence). The CDR3 runs 14 residues. CDR3 DNA: TGTGCCAGCAGAAGACTAGCGGGAACCAACGAGCAGTACTTC. Protein sequence: CASRRLAGTNEQYF.

This clone was seen more than once but under ten times. This sample includes further DNA sequences coding for the same CDR3. The rearrangement links TRBV7-3 to TRBJ2-2; D is unclear. Trimming stripped 5 bases from V and 4 bases from J, with 5 bases between. This CDR3 has 12 residues. Per germline, CDR1 SGHTA and CDR2 FQGTGA. The CDR3 loop reads CASSLSTGELFF. For the CDR3, the DNA is TGTGCCAGCAGCCTCTCCACCGGGGAGCTGTTTTTT.

The chain joins TRBV10-3 to TRBJ2-7, with 7 bases that match TRBD1. Germline CDR1 reads ENHRY; CDR2 reads SYGVKD. CDR3 size: 15 residues. J was trimmed by 2 bases and V by 4 bases; bases with no gene match: 8. CDR3 protein: CAISVTQGVAYEQYF. The DNA of the CDR3 is TGTGCCATCAGTGTGACGCAGGGGGTGGCCTACGAGCAGTACTTC.

The chain joins TRBV28 to TRBJ2-7, with a possible D match to TRBD1 (6 bases). The ends were cut back, 6 bases at V and 7 bases at J, with 25 bases in the middle. CDR3 size: 16 residues. Germline CDR1 is MDHEN and CDR2 is SYDVKM. The CDR3 bases are TGTGCCAGCAGCCGGGGAACAGGGTTAGCGTTGCGGGAGCAGTACTTC. Its translation is CASSRGTGLALREQYF.

V gene TRBV6-5 combines with J gene TRBJ2-1, with D possibly matching TRBD2 (6 bases). Trimming took off 5 bases at V and 9 bases at J, with 20 bases between the two ends. Per germline, CDR1 MNHEY and CDR2 SVGAGI. The CDR3 spans 15 residues. The DNA of the CDR3 is TGTGCCAGCAGTACCATATACGGGAGAAATACTGAGCAGTTCTTC. Translated, it gives CASSTIYGRNTEQFF.

This chain joins TRBV19 and TRBJ2-7; 13 bases match TRBD2. Germline V lookup: CDR1 LNHDA, CDR2 SQIVND (reference sequence). The CDR3 has 16 amino acids. V was pared by 5 bases and J by 4 bases, with 8 bases of the junction left unmatched. CDR3 residues: CASSETSGRKVYEQYF. The CDR3 DNA sequence: TGTGCCAGTAGTGAGACTAGCGGGAGGAAGGTGTACGAGCAGTACTTC.

The V call is TRBV7-9, the J call TRBJ2-5, with TRBD2 as a possible D gene (6 bases). The CDR3 consists of 15 residues. Deletions cut 0 bases from V and 2 bases from J, with 10 bases between. The V gene's germline CDR1 is SEHNR and CDR2 FQNEAQ (reference sequence). The CDR3 DNA follows: TGTGCCAGCAGCTTAGCCGGGAGCCTTCAAGAGACCCAGTACTTC. The encoded protein is CASSLAGSLQETQYF.

The chain joins TRBV3-1 (or the pseudogene TRBV3-2) to TRBJ2-7; the match to TRBD1 covers 9 bases. The CDR3 spans 12 residues. The V segment lost 6 bases and the J segment 6 bases; nucleotides outside the gene matches: 3. Germline values: CDR1 LGHDT, CDR2 YNNKEL (reference sequence). CDR3 in DNA: TGTGCCAGCAGGGGACAGGGAGGCGAGCAGTACTTC. Protein sequence: CASRGQGGEQYF.

This clone appeared a single time. The gene calls are TRBV6-1 and TRBJ2-7, with D maybe TRBD2 (6 bases). V shed 1 base and J shed 3 bases, with 13 bases lying between them. The CDR3 spans 15 residues. The germline V gene encodes CDR1 MNHNS and CDR2 SASEGT. CDR3: CASSEGRDFYYEQYF. The CDR3 DNA reads TGTGCCAGCAGTGAAGGCCGGGACTTTTACTACGAGCAGTACTTC.

The CDR3 DNA reads TGTGCCAGCAGCCCCCGGGGACTTTATGAAAAACTGTTTTTT. As protein: CASSPRGLYEKLFF. The chain links TRBV7-8 to TRBJ1-4, with TRBD1 as a possible D gene (5 bases). CDR1 SGHVS and CDR2 FQNEAQ come from the germline V gene. Trimming cost V 5 bases and J 6 bases, with 13 bases left between them. There are 14 residues in the CDR3. Full variable domain (remainder filled in from reference TRBV7-8 and TRBJ1-4): GAGVSQSPRYKVAKRGQDVALRCDPISGHVSLFWYQQALGQGPEFLTYFQNEAQLDKSGLPSDRFFAERPEGSVSTLKIQRTQQEDSAVYLCASSPRGLYEKLFFGSGTQLSVL.

J is TRBJ2-5 and V is TRBV4-3; unclear D gene. This CDR3 is built from 13 residues. The V and J ends lost 1 base and 4 bases respectively, with 7 bases between them. Germline CDR1 is LGHNA and CDR2 is YSLEER. The CDR3 loop is CASSQGRGETQYF. The CDR3 coding sequence is TGCGCCAGCAGCCAAGGAAGAGGAGAGACCCAGTACTTC.

This chain uses TRBV20-1 with TRBJ2-7; TRBD2 might be the D (7 bases). In germline, CDR1 is DFQATT, CDR2 SNEGSKA (reference sequence). V lost 6 bases and J 5 bases, leaving 11 bases between the germline ends. The CDR3 is 11 residues long. The CDR3: CSAGGPDEQYF. The CDR3, as DNA: TGCAGTGCCGGGGGGCCGGACGAGCAGTACTTC.

The V call is TRBV10-3, the J call TRBJ2-7, with a tentative D call TRBD2 (6 bases). Germline loops: CDR1 ENHRY, CDR2 SYGVKD. Trimming shortened V by 6 bases and J by 3 bases, and 18 bases separated the two germline ends. This CDR3 is 15 amino acids long. Here the CDR3 DNA reads TGTGCCATCAGCGCCCGGACTACTGGTCTCTACGAGCAGTACTTC. It specifies CAISARTTGLYEQYF.

Regarding this clone: The same CDR3 is also encoded by other DNA sequences in this sample. The rearrangement uses TRBV5-1 and TRBJ2-7; 8 bases align to TRBD1. This CDR3 has 14 amino acids. Germline V gene lookup returns CDR1 SGHRS and CDR2 YFSETQ. With V trimmed by 4 bases and J by 3 bases, 6 bases remained unmatched. The CDR3 sequence: CASSLGQGRYEQYF. The CDR3 bases are TGCGCCAGCAGCCTAGGACAGGGTCGCTACGAGCAGTACTTC.

The genes are TRBV6-5 and TRBJ2-2; a weak D match, TRBD1 (6 bases). The V gene lost 5 bases and the J gene lost 4 bases, with 11 bases spanning the gap. In germline, CDR1 is MNHEY, CDR2 SVGAGI. The CDR3 is made up of 14 amino acids. The CDR3 sequence: CASSSLGGTGELFF. The CDR3 coding sequence is TGTGCCAGCAGTAGCTTAGGGGGCACCGGGGAGCTGTTTTTT.

This clone came up a few times. The chain carries TRBV12-3 or TRBV12-4 and TRBJ1-1; D may be TRBD1 (6 bases). V was cut by 7 bases and J by 9 bases, with 15 bases left in between. The CDR3 covers 12 residues. The CDR3 nucleotides read TGTGCCAGCACTGGGGGCCGCCGCAAAGCTTTCTTT. Amino acids: CASTGGRRKAFF.

The chain recombines TRBV5-4 with TRBJ2-3; 7 bases map to TRBD2. The trim removed 1 base at V and 2 bases at J, leaving 7 bases unmatched. The CDR3 covers 16 residues. Germline values: CDR1 SGHNT, CDR2 YYREEE (reference sequence). The CDR3 DNA follows: TGTGCCAGCAGCTTGAAACCGGGACTACACACAGATACGCAGTATTTT. It codes for CASSLKPGLHTDTQYF.

The chain carries TRBV19 and TRBJ2-1; D gene unclear. This CDR3 is built from 16 residues. Per germline, CDR1 LNHDA and CDR2 SQIVND (reference sequence). V lost 1 base to trimming and J lost 2 bases, with 12 bases between them. The CDR3 region is CASSIVSGSTYNEQFF. The CDR3 nucleotides are TGTGCCAGTAGTATAGTGTCAGGAAGTACCTACAATGAGCAGTTCTTC.

The chain is built from TRBV5-1 and TRBJ1-5, with D tentatively TRBD1 (6 bases). The V and J ends lost 0 bases and 10 bases respectively, with 17 bases between them. Germline V gene data show CDR1 as SGHRS and CDR2 as YFSETQ. The CDR3 consists of 15 residues. The CDR3 is CASSLGPRAQGPQHF. Written as DNA, the CDR3 is TGCGCCAGCAGCTTGGGGCCCCGGGCACAGGGTCCCCAGCATTTT.

The V gene is TRBV4-2, the J gene TRBJ2-2; 13 bases fit TRBD2. The junction had 8 bases not matched to a gene; V was cut back by 3 bases and J by 7 bases. The germline V gene has CDR1 LGHNA and CDR2 YNFKEQ. The CDR3 is made up of 17 amino acids. The CDR3 protein is CASSHRGTSGKGGELFF. DNA of the CDR3: TGTGCCAGCAGCCATCGCGGGACTAGCGGGAAAGGCGGGGAGCTGTTTTTT.